This T cell receptor beta chain was sequenced for a study of OX40 agonist ivuxolimab in advanced cancers. In the study overall: While on treatment, patients had intravenous ivuxolimab at 0.01 to 10 mg/kg every 2 weeks. Those enrolled were 82.7% male, with a mean age of about 66 years and ages from about 20 to 90.

The sample holds one count of this clone. Method: immunoSEQ multiplex PCR; TCRdb's copy keeps in-frame clones and lacks some. Among tens of thousands of clones, approximately 90% were seen once, and the ten largest hold roughly a tenth. The V end was cut by 0 bases, the J end by 3 bases, with 10 bases between. This CDR3 contains 14 residues. The germline V gene has CDR1 SGHDT and CDR2 YYEEEE. This specimen consisted of CD4+ or CD8+ T cells sorted from blood, obtained in a trial of the OX40 agonist ivuxolimab. The TCR sequence derives from an adult with an advanced solid tumor such as melanoma, head and neck, liver or kidney cancer. The chain joins TRBV5-6 to TRBJ2-7; possible D gene TRBD2, 6 bases. The CDR3 nucleotides are TGTGCCAGCAGCTTGGCCGCGGGGTACTACGAGCAGTACTTC. Its translation is CASSLAAGYYEQYF.